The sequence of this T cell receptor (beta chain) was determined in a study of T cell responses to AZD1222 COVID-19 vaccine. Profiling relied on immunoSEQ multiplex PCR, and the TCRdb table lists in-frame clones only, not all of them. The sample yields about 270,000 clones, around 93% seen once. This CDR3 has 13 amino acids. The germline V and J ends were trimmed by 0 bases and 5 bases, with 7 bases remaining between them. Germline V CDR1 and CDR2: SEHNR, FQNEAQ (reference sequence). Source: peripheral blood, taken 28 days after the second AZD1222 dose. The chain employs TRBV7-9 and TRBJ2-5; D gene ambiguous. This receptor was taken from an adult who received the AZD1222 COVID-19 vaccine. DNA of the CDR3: TGTGCCAGCAGCTTAGCTGGGATGGAGACCCAGTACTTC. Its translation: CASSLAGMETQYF.